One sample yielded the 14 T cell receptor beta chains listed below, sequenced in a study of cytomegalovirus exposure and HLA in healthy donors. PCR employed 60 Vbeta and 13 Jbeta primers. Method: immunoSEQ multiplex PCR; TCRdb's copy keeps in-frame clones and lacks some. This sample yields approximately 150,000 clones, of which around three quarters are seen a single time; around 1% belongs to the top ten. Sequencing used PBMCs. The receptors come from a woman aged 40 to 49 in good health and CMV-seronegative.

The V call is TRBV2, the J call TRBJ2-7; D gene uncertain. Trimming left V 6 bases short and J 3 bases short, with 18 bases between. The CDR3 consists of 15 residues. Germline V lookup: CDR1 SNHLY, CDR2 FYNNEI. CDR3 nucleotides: TGTGCCAGCAGAAACGAACATGCAGCGTTCTACGAGCAGTACTTC. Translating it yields CASRNEHAAFYEQYF. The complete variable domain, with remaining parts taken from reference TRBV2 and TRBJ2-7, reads EPEVTQTPSHQVTQMGQEVILRCVPISNHLYFYWYRQILGQKVEFLVSFYNNEISEKSEIFDDQFSVERPDGSNFTLKIRSTKLEDSAMYFCASRNEHAAFYEQYFGPGTRLTVT.

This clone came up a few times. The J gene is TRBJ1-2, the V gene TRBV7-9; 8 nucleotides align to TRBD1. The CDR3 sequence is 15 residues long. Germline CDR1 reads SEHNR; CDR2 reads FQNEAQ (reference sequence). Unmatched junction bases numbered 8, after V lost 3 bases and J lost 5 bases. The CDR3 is CASSFGDRGNYGYTF. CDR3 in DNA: TGTGCCAGCAGCTTCGGAGACAGGGGAAATTATGGCTACACCTTC.

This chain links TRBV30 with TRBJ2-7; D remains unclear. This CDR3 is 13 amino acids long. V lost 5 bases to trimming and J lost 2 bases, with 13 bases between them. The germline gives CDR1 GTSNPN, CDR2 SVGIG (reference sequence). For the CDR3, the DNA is TGTGCCTGGTCGGTGATCGGAGCCTACGAGCAGTACTTC. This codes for CAWSVIGAYEQYF.

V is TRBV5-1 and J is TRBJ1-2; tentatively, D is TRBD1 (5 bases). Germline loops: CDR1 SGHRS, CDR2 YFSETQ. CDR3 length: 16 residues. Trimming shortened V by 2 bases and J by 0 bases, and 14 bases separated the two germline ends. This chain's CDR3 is CASSFDRVSANYGYTF. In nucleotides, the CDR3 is TGCGCCAGCAGCTTTGACAGAGTTTCAGCTAACTATGGCTACACCTTC.

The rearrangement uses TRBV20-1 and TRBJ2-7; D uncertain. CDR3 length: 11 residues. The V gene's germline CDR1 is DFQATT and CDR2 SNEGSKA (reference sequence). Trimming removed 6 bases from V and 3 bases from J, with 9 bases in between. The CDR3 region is CSAILSYEQYF. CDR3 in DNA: TGCAGTGCCATCCTCAGCTACGAGCAGTACTTC.

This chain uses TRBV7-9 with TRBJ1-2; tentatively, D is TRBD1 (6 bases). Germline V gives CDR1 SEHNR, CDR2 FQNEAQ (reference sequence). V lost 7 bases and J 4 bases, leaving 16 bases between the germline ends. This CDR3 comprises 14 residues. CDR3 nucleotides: TGTGCCAGCACCCAAACAGGGTCTGGCTATGGCTACACCTTC. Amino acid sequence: CASTQTGSGYGYTF.

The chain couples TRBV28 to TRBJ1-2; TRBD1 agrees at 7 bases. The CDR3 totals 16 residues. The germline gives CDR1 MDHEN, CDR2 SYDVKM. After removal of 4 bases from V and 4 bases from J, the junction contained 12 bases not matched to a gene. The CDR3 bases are TGTGCCAGCAGTTCCCCCCACGGGACAGACCTCTATGGCTACACCTTC. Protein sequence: CASSSPHGTDLYGYTF.

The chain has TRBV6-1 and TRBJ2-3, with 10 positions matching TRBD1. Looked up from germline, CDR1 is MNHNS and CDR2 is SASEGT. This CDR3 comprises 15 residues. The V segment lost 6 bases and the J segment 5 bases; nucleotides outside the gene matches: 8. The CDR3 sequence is CASRTGQGGLDTQYF. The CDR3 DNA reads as TGTGCCAGCAGGACCGGACAGGGGGGACTAGATACGCAGTATTTT.

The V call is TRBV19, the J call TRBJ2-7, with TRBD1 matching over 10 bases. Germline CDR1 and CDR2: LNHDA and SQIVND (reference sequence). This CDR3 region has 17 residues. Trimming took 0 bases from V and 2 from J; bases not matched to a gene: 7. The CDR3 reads CASSIDPPGQGTYEQYF. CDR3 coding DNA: TGTGCCAGTAGTATAGACCCCCCGGGACAGGGGACCTACGAGCAGTACTTC.

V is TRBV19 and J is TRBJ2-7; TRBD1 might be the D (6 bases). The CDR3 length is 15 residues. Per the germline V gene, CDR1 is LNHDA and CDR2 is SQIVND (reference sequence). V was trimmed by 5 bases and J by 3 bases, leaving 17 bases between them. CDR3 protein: CASSDPGTKIYEQYF. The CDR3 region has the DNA TGTGCCAGTAGTGATCCCGGGACAAAAATCTACGAGCAGTACTTC. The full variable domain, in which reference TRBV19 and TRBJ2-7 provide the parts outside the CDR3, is DGGITQSPKYLFRKEGQNVTLSCEQNLNHDAMYWYRQDPGQGLRLIYYSQIVNDFQKGDIAEGYSVSREKKESFPLTVTSAQKNPTAFYLCASSDPGTKIYEQYFGPGTRLTVT.

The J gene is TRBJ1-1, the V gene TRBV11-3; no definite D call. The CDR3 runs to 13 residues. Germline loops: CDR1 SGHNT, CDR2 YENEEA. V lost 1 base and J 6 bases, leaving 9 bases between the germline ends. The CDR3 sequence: CASSLVLEAEAFF. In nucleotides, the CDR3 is TGTGCCAGCAGCTTAGTTCTGGAGGCTGAAGCTTTCTTT.

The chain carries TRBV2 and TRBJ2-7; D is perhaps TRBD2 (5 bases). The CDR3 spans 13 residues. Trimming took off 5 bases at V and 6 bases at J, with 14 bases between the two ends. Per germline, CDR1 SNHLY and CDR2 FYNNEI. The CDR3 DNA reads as TGTGCCAGCAGTAAGACGGGAAGTCGCGAGCAGTACTTC. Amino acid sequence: CASSKTGSREQYF.

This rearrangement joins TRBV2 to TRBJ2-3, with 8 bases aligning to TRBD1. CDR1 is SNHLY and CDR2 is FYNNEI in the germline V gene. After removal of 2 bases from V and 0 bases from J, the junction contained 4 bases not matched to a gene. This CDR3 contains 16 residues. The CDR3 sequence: CASSEQGASSTDTQYF. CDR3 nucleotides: TGTGCCAGCAGTGAACAGGGGGCCTCCAGCACAGATACGCAGTATTTT.

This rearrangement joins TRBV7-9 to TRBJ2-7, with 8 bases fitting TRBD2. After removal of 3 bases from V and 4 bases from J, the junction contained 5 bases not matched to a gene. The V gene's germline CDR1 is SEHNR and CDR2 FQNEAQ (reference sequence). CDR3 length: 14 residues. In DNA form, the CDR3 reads TGTGCCAGCAGCTTCAGCGGGAGAGGTTACGAGCAGTACTTC. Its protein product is CASSFSGRGYEQYF.